These 15 T cell receptor beta chains came from one sample sequenced in a study of CD4+ T cells in melanoma. This table comes from immunoSEQ multiplex PCR, and its TCRdb copy is limited to in-frame clones, with some not included. The profile shows 14,000 to 15,000 clones, over 55% of them singletons. The sequenced sample was cells from a culture (not recorded whether cultured in vitro). These receptors all stem from a human donor with melanoma.

This clone showed up just once. This chain joins TRBV20-1 and TRBJ2-7; maybe TRBD2 (6 bases). CDR1 and CDR2 (germline): DFQATT, SNEGSKA (reference sequence). Trimming cost V 5 bases and J 7 bases, with 12 bases left between them. CDR3 length equals 11 residues. The CDR3 sequence: CSAGGVGEQYF. DNA for the CDR3: TGCAGTGCTGGAGGGGTGGGAGAGCAGTACTTC.

This clone appeared a single time. The V and J genes are TRBV6-5 and TRBJ2-7, with D perhaps TRBD1 or TRBD2 (6 bases each). The V gene's germline CDR1 is MNHEY and CDR2 SVGAGI. With 5 bases removed from V and 4 bases from J, the gap between germline ends came to 18 bases. The CDR3 runs to 15 residues. The CDR3 loop reads CASSALGTGAYEQYF. As DNA, the CDR3 is TGTGCCAGCAGTGCCCTCGGGACGGGGGCGTACGAGCAGTACTTC.

The CDR3 nucleotides read TGCGCCAGCAGCCAACCGGGGTCGGGCACTGAAGCTTTCTTT. Translated: CASSQPGSGTEAFF. This chain links TRBV4-1 with TRBJ1-1; no firm D call. Germline CDR1 is MGHRA and CDR2 is YSYEKL. The CDR3 is 14 amino acids. The V end was cut by 2 bases, the J end by 4 bases, with 11 bases between.

The genes are TRBV29-1 and TRBJ2-1; the match to TRBD2 covers 7 bases. J lost 13 bases, V lost 7 bases, and 13 bases had no gene match. Germline lookup yields CDR1 SQVTM and CDR2 ANQGSEA. The CDR3 extends over 12 amino acids. The CDR3 region is CSGGLDLTVQFF. The CDR3 DNA sequence: TGCAGCGGCGGACTAGATTTGACTGTTCAGTTCTTC.

CDR3 DNA: TGCGCCAGCAGTCGGGCTAGCGGGGTTTGGGATACGCAGTATTTT. Its protein product is CASSRASGVWDTQYF. The chain uses TRBV23-1 and TRBJ2-3; 9 nucleotides match TRBD2. TRBV23-1 is assigned to the ORF class and has an uncertain function. Unmatched junction bases numbered 8, after V lost 4 bases and J lost 6 bases. The CDR3 is 15 residues long.

The table lists this clone with a few counts. This chain joins TRBV9 and TRBJ1-1, with D tentatively TRBD1 (5 bases). The CDR3 covers 14 residues. V was shortened by 2 bases and J by 0 bases, with 8 bases between the two germline ends. CDR1 and CDR2 (germline): SGDLS, YYNGEE. Written as DNA, the CDR3 is TGTGCCAGCAGCGTCGACAGTATGAACACTGAAGCTTTCTTT. Translated, it gives CASSVDSMNTEAFF.

V usage is TRBV7-9 and J usage is TRBJ2-1; 13 bases align to TRBD2. The junction had 6 bases not matched to a gene; V was cut back by 4 bases and J by 15 bases. This CDR3 comprises 13 residues. Germline CDR1 is SEHNR and CDR2 is FQNEAQ (reference sequence). The CDR3 loop reads CASSSLAGGLLFF. The DNA of the CDR3 is TGTGCCAGCAGCTCACTAGCGGGGGGGCTTCTGTTCTTC.

The chain links TRBV7-9 to TRBJ2-3; D may match TRBD1 or TRBD2 (5 bases each). Trimming left V 5 bases short and J 2 bases short, with 11 bases between. CDR1 and CDR2 from the germline V gene are SEHNR and FQNEAQ (reference sequence). This CDR3 spans 14 amino acids. The chain's CDR3 is CASSTTGTTDTQYF. Here the CDR3 DNA reads TGTGCCAGCAGCACCACCGGGACCACAGATACGCAGTATTTT.

This clone was picked up one time. The rearrangement joins TRBV4-1 to TRBJ2-7; D is unresolved. Trimming shortened V by 0 bases and J by 3 bases, and 6 bases separated the two germline ends. Germline CDR1 and CDR2: MGHRA and YSYEKL. This CDR3 region has 13 residues. The CDR3 DNA reads as TGCGCCAGCAGCCAAGAGATGGGCTACGAGCAGTACTTC. Translation: CASSQEMGYEQYF.

This sequence joins TRBV5-8 and TRBJ2-1; 8 bases line up with TRBD2. This CDR3 has 15 amino acids. V dropped 4 bases and J dropped 6; count of bases not matched to a gene: 9. Germline V gives CDR1 SGHTS, CDR2 YDEGEE. The CDR3 nucleotides read TGTGCCAGCAGCAGGGGGACTAGAGCGGTCAATGAGCAGTTCTTC. Translated: CASSRGTRAVNEQFF.

The chain couples TRBV29-1 to TRBJ2-3; 12 nucleotides line up with TRBD2. The V and J ends lost 4 bases and 2 bases, in that order; junction bases with no gene match: 4. The CDR3 extends over 15 amino acids. CDR1 and CDR2 from the germline V gene are SQVTM and ANQGSEA. The CDR3 nucleotides read TGCAGCGTTGCACTAGCGGGGGGCATCACAGATACGCAGTATTTT. Amino acid sequence: CSVALAGGITDTQYF.

This chain joins TRBV5-4 and TRBJ1-1; D remains ambiguous. This CDR3 comprises 12 residues. Per the germline V gene, CDR1 is SGHNT and CDR2 is YYREEE (reference sequence). V was pared by 4 bases and J by 4 bases, with 8 bases between. The CDR3 region has the DNA TGTGCCAGCAGCGGGGTAGGCACTGAAGCTTTCTTT. This gives the protein CASSGVGTEAFF.

CDR3: CASFRQGPYGYTF. In DNA form, the CDR3 reads TGTGCCAGTTTCCGACAGGGGCCCTATGGCTACACCTTC. This chain connects TRBV19 to TRBJ1-2; 8 bases align to TRBD1. V was clipped by 8 bases and J by 4 bases; unmatched bases: 6. Germline V lookup: CDR1 LNHDA, CDR2 SQIVND (reference sequence). This CDR3 is built from 13 residues.

Of note for this clone: Relative to the germline gene, one junction end is altered; a read error may explain this. The chain has TRBV5-4 and TRBJ2-4; the match to TRBD1 covers 7 bases. Germline V gene sequence: CDR1 SGHNT, CDR2 YYREEE (reference sequence). The CDR3 loop spans 11 amino acids. This chain's CDR3 is CASSLGQSKDF. CDR3 in DNA: TGTGCCAGCAGCCTGGGACAGAGTAAGGACTTC.

The genes are TRBV4-1 and TRBJ1-5; 9 nucleotides align to TRBD1. V was clipped by 1 base and J by 6 bases; unmatched bases: 19. Per the germline V gene, CDR1 is MGHRA and CDR2 is YSYEKL. This CDR3 is built from 20 residues. The CDR3 bases are TGCGCCAGCAGCCAAGCTTGGGGACAGGGCCTTTCTCCATATGGTCAGCCCCAGCATTTT. Its protein is CASSQAWGQGLSPYGQPQHF.